The next 15 T cell receptor beta chains were all read from a single sample in a study of sequential checkpoint blockade in melanoma. The treatment here: randomized to nivolumab then ipilimumab (arm A) or the reverse (arm B). Using immunoSEQ multiplex PCR, the repertoire was profiled, and TCRdb retains in-frame clones only, with some absent. The sample carries under 6,000 clones, 25% to 40% recorded once. The source material was tumor tissue (inferred from file names), sampled from a patient given nivolumab and ipilimumab in sequence. Receptor source: a human donor with melanoma.

This clone was observed a handful of times. CDR3 in DNA: TGTGCCAGCAGTTCCCTTGAGACTAGCGGGAGGGCCCGCGGTGAGCAGTTCTTC. It codes for CASSSLETSGRARGEQFF. V and J are TRBV28 and TRBJ2-1, with 14 bases matching TRBD2. Germline V gene sequence: CDR1 MDHEN, CDR2 SYDVKM. The CDR3 loop spans 18 amino acids. V lost 4 bases and J lost 9; bases outside the gene matches: 14.

This clone has only a few counts. V and J are TRBV9 and TRBJ1-1; D unresolved. Germline CDR1 is SGDLS and CDR2 is YYNGEE. V was cut by 3 bases and J by 7 bases, with 10 bases left in between. The CDR3 has 12 residues. In nucleotides, the CDR3 is TGTGCCAGCAGCGGAAACAACGTTGAAGCTTTCTTT. Its protein product is CASSGNNVEAFF.

This clone was counted a few times. The genes are TRBV9 and TRBJ2-4; either TRBD1 or TRBD2 may fit D (5 bases each). V dropped 5 bases and J dropped 2 bases, with 14 bases sitting between them. Per the germline V gene, CDR1 is SGDLS and CDR2 is YYNGEE. The CDR3 is 15 residues long. The CDR3 region has the DNA TGTGCCAGCAGGGAGGAAGAGGGGCCCAAAAACATTCAGTACTTC. Encoded protein: CASREEEGPKNIQYF.

This clone was seen only a few times. The rearrangement joins TRBV30 to TRBJ1-2; D ambiguous. V was pared by 1 base and J by 2 bases, with 11 bases between. This CDR3 contains 14 residues. Germline V CDR1 and CDR2: GTSNPN, SVGIG (reference sequence). The CDR3 sequence is CAWSARNLNYGYTF. In DNA form, the CDR3 reads TGTGCCTGGAGTGCCAGGAACCTCAACTATGGCTACACCTTC.

This sequence joins TRBV19 and TRBJ2-1, with TRBD2 matching 13 bases. CDR1 LNHDA and CDR2 SQIVND come from the germline V gene (reference sequence). The ends lost 3 bases at V and 6 bases at J; junction bases unmatched: 5. The CDR3 runs 16 residues. The chain's CDR3 is CASSIPRTSGSNEQFF. CDR3 in DNA: TGTGCCAGTAGTATCCCGCGGACTAGCGGGAGCAATGAGCAGTTCTTC.

Ten or more counts support this clone. The chain has TRBV7-6 and TRBJ2-3; TRBD1 matches at 9 bases. This CDR3 has 14 amino acids. From germline, CDR1 is SGHVS and CDR2 FNYEAQ. V gave up 4 bases and J gave up 3 bases; unmatched junction bases: 2. For the CDR3, the DNA is TGTGCCAGCAGCTCACAGGGGGCTACAGATACGCAGTATTTT. It specifies CASSSQGATDTQYF.

By sample fraction, this clone is large. The chain links TRBV28 to TRBJ1-2; D is possibly TRBD1 (5 bases). Germline-derived CDR1 and CDR2 are MDHEN and SYDVKM. This CDR3 is built from 16 residues. Deletions cut 6 bases from V and 2 bases from J, with 19 bases between. CDR3 sequence (DNA): TGTGCCAGCAGCGTTAGGACAAGGATTACGAACTATGGCTACACCTTC. It yields the protein CASSVRTRITNYGYTF.

This clone appeared a few times. The genes are TRBV6-8 and TRBJ2-2; no reliable D call. The germline CDR1 and CDR2 sequences are MNHGY and SAAAGT. Trimming left V 4 bases short and J 6 bases short, with 12 bases between. The CDR3 is made up of 14 amino acids. The CDR3 protein is CASSSSPWAGELFF. In DNA form, the CDR3 reads TGTGCCAGCAGTTCTAGTCCGTGGGCCGGGGAGCTGTTTTTT.

The chain joins TRBV8-2 to TRBJ2-2; the table gives TRBD2 as D, unverified against the DNA. TRBV8-2 is tagged as a pseudogene. This CDR3 is built from 15 residues. The CDR3 DNA is TGTGCCAGCAGTCCATGGCAGACTAACACCGGGGAGCTGTTTTTT. Residues: CASSPWQTNTGELFF.

The J gene is TRBJ2-2, the V gene TRBV28; 10 positions match TRBD1. Unmatched junction bases numbered 22, after V lost 5 bases and J lost 4 bases. Germline CDR1 is MDHEN and CDR2 is SYDVKM. This CDR3 is built from 21 residues. CDR3 DNA sequence: TGTGCCAGCAGTGTTACCCTCTCCCCTGACAGGGGGCGGTGGGGCACCGGGGAGCTGTTTTTT. This sequence encodes CASSVTLSPDRGRWGTGELFF.

This clone was seen a few times. The chain joins TRBV7-6 to TRBJ2-5, with D perhaps being TRBD1 or TRBD2 (5 bases each). The CDR3 totals 15 residues. Per the germline V gene, CDR1 is SGHVS and CDR2 is FNYEAQ. V dropped 2 bases and J dropped 4 bases, with 14 bases sitting between them. CDR3 loop: CASSLRGVGGETQYF. The CDR3 DNA sequence: TGTGCCAGCAGCTTAAGGGGAGTCGGCGGAGAGACCCAGTACTTC.

This clone showed up just a few times. This rearrangement joins TRBV14 to TRBJ1-6; D is possibly TRBD1 (6 bases). Germline-derived CDR1 and CDR2 are SGHDN and FVKESK. The V end lost 2 bases, the J end lost 10 bases, and 12 bases lay between the germline ends. CDR3 length: 14 amino acids. The chain's CDR3 is CASSQIGGGSPLHF. The DNA for the CDR3 is TGTGCCAGCAGCCAAATAGGTGGGGGCTCACCCCTCCACTTT.

This clone has a handful of counts. This sequence joins TRBV6-8 and TRBJ1-5; 8 bases are shared with TRBD1. Trimming cost V 7 bases and J 3 bases; bases outside gene matches: 8. Germline CDR1 reads MNHGY; CDR2 reads SAAAGT. The CDR3 covers 15 residues. The CDR3 DNA follows: TGTGCCAGCACCCCCCGGACAGGGAACAATCAGCCCCAGCATTTT. Protein: CASTPRTGNNQPQHF.

The sample holds a few counts of this clone. This chain links TRBV6-8 with TRBJ1-1, with 7 bases identical to TRBD1. Germline-derived CDR1 and CDR2 are MNHGY and SAAAGT. After removal of 6 bases from V and 0 bases from J, the junction contained 1 base not matched to a gene. The CDR3 is 13 amino acids. Here the CDR3 DNA reads TGTGCCAGCAGACAGGGGTTGAACACTGAAGCTTTCTTT. It is translated as CASRQGLNTEAFF.

This clone was seen a few times. The chain carries TRBV6-8 and TRBJ2-1; TRBD1 matches 9 bases. This CDR3 has 15 residues. V dropped 5 bases and J dropped 5; count of bases not matched to a gene: 7. Germline values: CDR1 MNHGY, CDR2 SAAAGT. The CDR3, as DNA: TGTGCCAGCAGTGCTCCGGGACAGGGCAACAATGAGCAGTTCTTC. Translating it yields CASSAPGQGNNEQFF.